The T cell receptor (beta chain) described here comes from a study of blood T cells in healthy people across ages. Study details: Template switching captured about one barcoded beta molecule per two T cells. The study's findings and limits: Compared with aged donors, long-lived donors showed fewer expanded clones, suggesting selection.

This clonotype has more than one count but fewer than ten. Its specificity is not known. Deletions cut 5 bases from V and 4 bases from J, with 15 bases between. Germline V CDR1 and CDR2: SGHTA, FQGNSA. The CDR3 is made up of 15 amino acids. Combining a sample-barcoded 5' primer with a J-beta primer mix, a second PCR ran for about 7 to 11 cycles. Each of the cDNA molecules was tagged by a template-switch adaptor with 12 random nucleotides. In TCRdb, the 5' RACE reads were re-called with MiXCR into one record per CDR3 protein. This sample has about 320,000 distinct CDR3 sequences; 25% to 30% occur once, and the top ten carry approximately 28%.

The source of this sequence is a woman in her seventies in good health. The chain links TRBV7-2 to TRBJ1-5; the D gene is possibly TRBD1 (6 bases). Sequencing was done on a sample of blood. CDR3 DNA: TGTGCCAGCAGCCTACAACAGGGTGGAAATCAGCCCCAGCATTTT. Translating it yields CASSLQQGGNQPQHF. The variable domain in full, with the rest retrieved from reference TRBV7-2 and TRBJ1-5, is GAGVSQSPSNKVTEKGKDVELRCDPISGHTALYWYRQSLGQGLEFLIYFQGNSAPDKSGLPSDRFSAERTGGSVSTLTIQRTQQEDSAVYLCASSLQQGGNQPQHFGDGTRLSIL.